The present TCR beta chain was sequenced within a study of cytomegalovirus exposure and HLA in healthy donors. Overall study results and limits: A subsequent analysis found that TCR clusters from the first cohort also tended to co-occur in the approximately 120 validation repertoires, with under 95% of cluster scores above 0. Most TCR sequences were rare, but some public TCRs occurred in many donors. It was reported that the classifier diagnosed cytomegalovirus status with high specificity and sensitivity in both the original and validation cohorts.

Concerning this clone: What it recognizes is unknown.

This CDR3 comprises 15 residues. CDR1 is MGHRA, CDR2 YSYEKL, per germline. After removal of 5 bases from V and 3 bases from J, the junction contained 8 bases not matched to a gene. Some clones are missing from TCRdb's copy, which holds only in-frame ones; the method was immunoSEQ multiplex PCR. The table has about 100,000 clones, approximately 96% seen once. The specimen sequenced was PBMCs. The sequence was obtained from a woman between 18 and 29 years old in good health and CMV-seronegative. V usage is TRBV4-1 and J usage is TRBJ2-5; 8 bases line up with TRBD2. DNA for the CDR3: TGCGCCAGCAGCACGACCGGAGCGGGGGAAGAGACCCAGTACTTC. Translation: CASSTTGAGEETQYF.